The 28 T cell receptor beta chains below were found in one sample sequenced in a study of breast tumors, draining lymph nodes, adjacent tissues. Axillary draining lymph nodes of breast cancer patients supplied the node samples. TCRdb re-derived calls from the multiplex PCR reads in MiXCR, one entry per CDR3 protein. This table holds over 150,000 distinct CDR3 sequences, 30% to 35% found once. The sequenced sample was axillary lymph node tissue. These receptors were taken from a female donor with breast cancer. Some clones in this sample may be carry-over from other donors' samples.

Worth noting for this clonotype: The junction shows a germline mismatch at one end, possibly a read error. The chain combines TRBV6-5 with TRBJ1-1, with D unresolved. This CDR3 has 13 amino acids. Germline values: CDR1 MNHEY, CDR2 SVGAGI. DNA of the CDR3: TGTGCCAGCAGATATGATTCGAACACTGAAGCTCTCTTT. Its protein is CASRYDSNTEALF.

Notes on this clonotype: The missing conserved phenylalanine or tryptophan at the end of this CDR3 makes a read error likely. The DNA is omitted, as the CDR3 cannot be located on it reliably, and the CDR3 follows TCRdb's listing. The chain recombines TRBV10-3 with TRBJ2-2; the table's D call, TRBD1, has no DNA check behind it. The CDR3 sequence runs 13 residues, both termini included. CDR1 and CDR2 (germline): ENHRY, SYGVKD. CDR3: CASSYPRDRGLVA.

This clonotype was counted a few times. The chain couples TRBV12-3 or TRBV12-4 to TRBJ2-3; 9 bases align to TRBD1. The trim removed 4 bases at V and 4 bases at J, leaving 3 bases unmatched. The CDR3 is made up of 14 amino acids. CDR3 residues: CASSYRGLADTQYF. The CDR3 DNA follows: TGTGCCAGCAGTTACAGGGGGCTGGCAGATACGCAGTATTTT.

This clonotype has more than one count but fewer than ten. The chain is built from TRBV11-1 and TRBJ2-3; tentatively, D is TRBD2 (6 bases). The germline V and J ends were trimmed by 6 bases and 3 bases, with 13 bases remaining between them. The CDR3 runs to 14 residues. Germline assignment: CDR1 SGHAT and CDR2 FQDESV (reference sequence). The CDR3: CASRYRGWTDTQYF. In DNA, the CDR3 is TGTGCCAGCAGATACCGGGGGTGGACAGATACGCAGTATTTT.

This clonotype was counted many times. The chain links TRBV20-1 to TRBJ2-1; 8 bases align to TRBD1. The trim removed 2 bases at V and 9 bases at J, leaving 18 bases unmatched. The CDR3 extends over 17 amino acids. CDR1 and CDR2 (germline): DFQATT, SNEGSKA (reference sequence). In DNA, the CDR3 is TGCAGTGCTAGAACCGACCTAGGGACAGGCCGTGTGGGTGAGCAGTTCTTC. This translates into CSARTDLGTGRVGEQFF.

In the case of this clonotype: At one boundary the junction diverges from the germline segment, which might be a read error. This chain uses TRBV2 with TRBJ2-3, with TRBD2 identical over 8 bases. Germline CDR1 and CDR2: SNHLY and FYNNEI. The CDR3 sequence is 17 residues long. CDR3 protein: CATSDPSGWALTDTQYF. In DNA form, the CDR3 reads TGTGCCACCAGTGACCCTAGCGGGTGGGCCTTAACAGATACGCAGTATTTT.

This clonotype has only a few counts. The chain uses TRBV28 and TRBJ2-7, with TRBD2 matching over 7 bases. This CDR3 is 14 amino acids long. The germline gives CDR1 MDHEN, CDR2 SYDVKM. With 4 bases clipped from V and 4 bases from J, the junction kept 7 bases outside the gene matches. CDR3 DNA: TGTGCCAGCAGTTCTGGCGGGAGCCGGTACGAGCAGTACTTC. It codes for CASSSGGSRYEQYF.

This clonotype was recorded many times. The CDR3 DNA reads as TGTGCCAGCACCACAGCCTTGCGTGGCGAGCAGTACTTC. As protein: CASTTALRGEQYF. The gene calls are TRBV6-6 and TRBJ2-7; D gene uncertain. The V end was cut by 7 bases, the J end by 6 bases, with 16 bases between. The CDR3 sequence is 13 residues long. The germline V gene encodes CDR1 MNHNY and CDR2 SVGAGI (reference sequence).

This clonotype was counted a few times. The chain links TRBV6-2 or TRBV6-3 to TRBJ1-2; the match to TRBD1 covers 7 bases. The CDR3 runs 13 residues. CDR1 is MNHEY and CDR2 is SVGEGT in the germline V gene. V lost 11 bases and J lost 0; bases outside the gene matches: 6. As DNA, the CDR3 is TGTGCCCTAATGGACAGGACTAACTATGGCTACACCTTC. Amino acid sequence: CALMDRTNYGYTF.

The sample holds many counts of this clonotype. This sequence joins TRBV5-8 and TRBJ2-3; the D gene is possibly TRBD2 (6 bases). V lost 4 bases to trimming and J lost 7 bases, with 16 bases between them. The CDR3 runs 14 residues. CDR1 is SGHTS and CDR2 is YDEGEE in the germline V gene. The DNA for the CDR3 is TGTGCCAGCAGCCCCTCGGGCGGGGTTAATACGCAGTATTTT. Residues: CASSPSGGVNTQYF. Filled out from reference TRBV5-8 and TRBJ2-3, the complete variable domain reads EAGVTQSPTHLIKTRGQQATLRCSPISGHTSVYWYQQALGLGLQFLLWYDEGEERNRGNFPPRFSGRQFPNYSSELNVNALELEDSALYLCASSPSGGVNTQYFGPGTRLTVL.

In its sample, this clonotype was seen many times. The chain combines TRBV19 with TRBJ2-1; 10 positions agree with TRBD2. Germline CDR1 reads LNHDA; CDR2 reads SQIVND (reference sequence). CDR3 size: 15 residues. V lost 4 bases to trimming and J lost 7 bases; unmatched junction nucleotides: 7. Here the CDR3 DNA reads TGTGCCAGTAGTACTAGCGGGAGTCGGGGAAATGAGCAGTTCTTC. Translated, it gives CASSTSGSRGNEQFF.

The V call is TRBV5-6, the J call TRBJ2-6; no reliable D call. Trimming took 1 base from V and 4 from J, leaving 15 bases between them. Per the germline V gene, CDR1 is SGHDT and CDR2 is YYEEEE. The CDR3 contains 17 residues. The DNA for the CDR3 is TGTGCCAGCAGCTTGAGTTTTACGCTCACCGGGGCCAACGTCCTGACTTTC. This translates into CASSLSFTLTGANVLTF.

This clonotype was detected ten times or more. The chain carries TRBV7-8 and TRBJ2-1; 8 bases map to TRBD2. Trimming at V came to 0 bases and at J to 1 base, leaving 5 bases not matched to a gene. Germline V gene sequence: CDR1 SGHVS, CDR2 FQNEAQ. CDR3 size: 17 residues. DNA for the CDR3: TGTGCCAGCAGCTTAGCTTTGGGCGGGGGGTCCTACAATGAGCAGTTCTTC. Its translation: CASSLALGGGSYNEQFF.

This clonotype has ten or more counts. The chain combines TRBV29-1 with TRBJ2-1; TRBD2 agrees at 8 bases. Germline V gene data show CDR1 as SQVTM and CDR2 as ANQGSEA. CDR3 length equals 13 residues. V was pared by 7 bases and J by 5 bases, with 7 bases of the junction left unmatched. Written as DNA, the CDR3 is TGCAGCGGGGGGACGGGAGGGGACAATGAGCAGTTCTTC. As protein: CSGGTGGDNEQFF.

This clonotype came up many times. The chain joins TRBV7-2 to TRBJ1-5, with TRBD1 matching over 9 bases. V was pared by 2 bases and J by 3 bases, with 5 bases of the junction left unmatched. The CDR3 sequence is 16 residues long. CDR1 is SGHTA and CDR2 is FQGNSA in the germline V gene. The CDR3 here is CASSLRDREFNQPQHF. CDR3 in DNA: TGTGCCAGCAGCTTAAGGGACAGGGAGTTCAATCAGCCCCAGCATTTT.

The chain is built from TRBV3-1 and TRBJ1-2, with D possibly matching TRBD1 (6 bases). V lost 4 bases and J 5 bases, leaving 14 bases between the germline ends. Germline V gene sequence: CDR1 LGHDT, CDR2 YNNKEL (reference sequence). The CDR3 loop spans 14 amino acids. In nucleotides, the CDR3 is TGTGCCAGCAGCCCGAATGGCAGGGGTTATGGCTACACCTTC. It is translated as CASSPNGRGYGYTF. Drawing the rest from reference TRBV3-1 and TRBJ1-2, the complete variable domain is DTAVSQTPKYLVTQMGNDKSIKCEQNLGHDTMYWYKQDSKKFLKIMFSYNNKELIINETVPNRFSPKSPDKAHLNLHINSLELGDSAVYFCASSPNGRGYGYTFGSGTRLTVV.

In its sample, this clonotype was seen once. A junction end diverges from the germline sequence, so it may reflect a read error. J is TRBJ2-5 and V is TRBV7-2; 7 bases map to TRBD2. Germline V lookup: CDR1 SGHTA, CDR2 FQGNSA. The CDR3 runs to 15 residues. CDR3 DNA: TGTGCCAGCAGCTCCCCAGGGAGGGCCGGGGAGATCCAGTACTTC. Amino acid sequence: CASSSPGRAGEIQYF.

CDR3 protein: CASSSSSGRADEQYF. The CDR3 nucleotides are TGTGCCAGCAGCTCGTCAAGCGGGAGGGCTGACGAGCAGTACTTC. The J gene is TRBJ2-7, the V gene TRBV7-9; 10 nucleotides match TRBD2. Trimming took 4 bases from V and 5 from J; bases not matched to a gene: 8. CDR1 is SEHNR and CDR2 is FQNEAQ in the germline V gene (reference sequence). The CDR3 runs 15 residues.

This chain uses TRBV14 with TRBJ2-5, with 7 bases fitting TRBD1. The germline V gene encodes CDR1 SGHDN and CDR2 FVKESK. The CDR3 contains 16 residues. Unmatched junction bases numbered 7, after V lost 3 bases and J lost 0 bases. CDR3 DNA: TGTGCCAGCAGCCATCCGACAGGGATGTACCAAGAGACCCAGTACTTC. It is translated as CASSHPTGMYQETQYF.

This clonotype has at least ten counts. This rearrangement joins TRBV5-1 to TRBJ2-3; D not certain. The CDR3 spans 15 residues. Trimming removed 4 bases from V and 1 base from J, with 13 bases in between. Germline V gene lookup returns CDR1 SGHRS and CDR2 YFSETQ. The chain's CDR3 is CASSVSAPRTDTQYF. In nucleotides, the CDR3 is TGCGCCAGCAGCGTCTCGGCTCCTCGCACAGATACGCAGTATTTT.

V is TRBV9 and J is TRBJ1-1; D not resolved. V was trimmed by 3 bases and J by 6 bases, leaving 9 bases between them. From germline, CDR1 is SGDLS and CDR2 YYNGEE. This CDR3 region has 12 residues. This chain's CDR3 is CASSDGDAEAFF. The CDR3 nucleotides are TGTGCCAGCAGCGACGGTGACGCTGAAGCTTTCTTT.

This clonotype was seen many times. The chain couples TRBV5-5 to TRBJ1-3; possible D gene TRBD1, 5 bases. CDR1 is SGHKS and CDR2 is YYEKEE in the germline V gene (reference sequence). CDR3 size: 15 residues. The V end lost 4 bases, the J end lost 4 bases, and 15 bases lay between the germline ends. The CDR3, as DNA: TGTGCCAGCAGCCTAGGGACCCTTAAAGGAAACACCATATATTTT. Encoded protein: CASSLGTLKGNTIYF.

This clonotype was counted once. This sequence joins TRBV2 and TRBJ1-5; tentatively, D is TRBD1 (5 bases). The germline V gene has CDR1 SNHLY and CDR2 FYNNEI. This CDR3 is built from 12 residues. The CDR3 nucleotides read TGTGCTAGAGACTCAGGGTCTCAGCCCCAGCATTTT. Its translation is CARDSGSQPQHF.

This clonotype was observed a handful of times. This chain connects TRBV28 to TRBJ2-5, with 10 nucleotides matching TRBD2. The CDR3 extends over 15 amino acids. The germline gives CDR1 MDHEN, CDR2 SYDVKM. With 5 bases clipped from V and 5 bases from J, the junction kept 8 bases outside the gene matches. The CDR3 spells CASSPLLAGRETQYF. The DNA for the CDR3 is TGTGCCAGCAGTCCCCTACTAGCGGGGCGGGAGACCCAGTACTTC.

Regarding this clonotype: A read error is likely, as this CDR3 ends without the conserved phenylalanine or tryptophan. The DNA is omitted, as the CDR3 cannot be located on it reliably, and the CDR3 follows TCRdb's listing. This rearrangement joins TRBV5-6 to TRBJ2-7. With termini counted, the CDR3 has 11 amino acids. Germline values: CDR1 SGHDT, CDR2 YYEEEE. Here the CDR3 reads CASSFDNERYL.

This clonotype was recorded many times. The chain is built from TRBV19 and TRBJ2-1; weak D call: TRBD2 (5 bases). Germline loops: CDR1 LNHDA, CDR2 SQIVND (reference sequence). CDR3 length equals 15 residues. V was trimmed by 3 bases and J by 0 bases, leaving 9 bases between them. The CDR3 DNA is TGTGCCAGTAGTATTACGGGGAGCTCCTACAATGAGCAGTTCTTC. This encodes CASSITGSSYNEQFF.

This clonotype was detected a few times. This chain joins TRBV3-1 and TRBJ2-5; the D is unclear. There are 14 residues in the CDR3. Germline loops: CDR1 LGHDT, CDR2 YNNKEL (reference sequence). Trimming shortened V by 4 bases and J by 3 bases, and 12 bases separated the two germline ends. The CDR3 nucleotides are TGTGCCAGCAGCCCCCGCGGACGGGAAGAGACCCAGTACTTC. Amino acid sequence: CASSPRGREETQYF.

A word on this clonotype: Being one base from a much bigger clone, this may be a read error. The genes are TRBV5-4 and TRBJ2-7; D is unclear. The CDR3 contains 12 residues. Germline V CDR1 and CDR2: SGHNT, YYREEE (reference sequence). Trimming removed 2 bases from V and 6 bases from J, with 9 bases in between. The CDR3 DNA follows: TGTGCCAGCAGCTTCGGCAAGTCCGAGCAGTACTTC. As protein: CASSFGKSEQYF. Full variable domain (missing parts from reference TRBV5-4 and TRBJ2-7): ETGVTQSPTHLIKTRGQQVTLRCSSQSGHNTVSWYQQALGQGPQFIFQYYREEENGRGNFPPRFSGLQFPNYSSELNVNALELDDSALYLCASSFGKSEQYFGPGTRLTVT.